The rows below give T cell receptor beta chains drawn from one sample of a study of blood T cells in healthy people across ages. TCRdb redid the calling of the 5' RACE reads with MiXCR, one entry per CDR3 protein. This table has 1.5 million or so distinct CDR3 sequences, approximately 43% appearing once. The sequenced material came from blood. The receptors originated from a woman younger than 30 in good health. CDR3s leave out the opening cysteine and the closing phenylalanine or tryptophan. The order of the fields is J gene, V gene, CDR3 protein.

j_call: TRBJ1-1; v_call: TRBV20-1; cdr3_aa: SARGRGRAEAF
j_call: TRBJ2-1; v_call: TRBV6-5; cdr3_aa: ASMGLESRDEQF
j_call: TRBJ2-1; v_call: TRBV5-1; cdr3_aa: ASSRDRGREQF
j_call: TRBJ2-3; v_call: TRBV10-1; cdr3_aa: ASSDTSTVTGTQY
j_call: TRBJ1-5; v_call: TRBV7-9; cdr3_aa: ASSSNDRFNQPQH
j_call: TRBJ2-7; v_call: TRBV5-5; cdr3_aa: ASSLAVAGGYEQY
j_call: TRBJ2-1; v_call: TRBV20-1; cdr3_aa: SARDGRTSDGEQF
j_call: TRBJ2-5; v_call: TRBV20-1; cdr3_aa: SARGRDYSWETQY
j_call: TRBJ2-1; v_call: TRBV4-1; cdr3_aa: ASSPLAGALDEQF
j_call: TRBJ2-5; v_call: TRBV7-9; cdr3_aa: ASSLGWAPQETQY
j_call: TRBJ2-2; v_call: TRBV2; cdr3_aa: ASSEASGRTGELF
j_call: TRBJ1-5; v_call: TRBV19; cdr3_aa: ASTTQGVPQH
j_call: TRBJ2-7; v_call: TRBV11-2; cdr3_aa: ASSPIAGGKDYEQY
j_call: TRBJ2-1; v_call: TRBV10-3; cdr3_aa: AARSGGGGNEQF
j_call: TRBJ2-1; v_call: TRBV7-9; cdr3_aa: ASSLGDFAYNEQF
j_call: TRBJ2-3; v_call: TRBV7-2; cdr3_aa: ASSLVGSGGTDTQY
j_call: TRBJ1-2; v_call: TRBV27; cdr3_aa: ASSPQVSFHNYGYT
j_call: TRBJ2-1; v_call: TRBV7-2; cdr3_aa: ASSLEASGRSYNEQF
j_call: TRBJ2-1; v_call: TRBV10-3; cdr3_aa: AISETTEQF
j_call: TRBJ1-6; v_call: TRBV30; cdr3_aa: AWSRDKNSPLH
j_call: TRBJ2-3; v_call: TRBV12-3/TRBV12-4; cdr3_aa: ASSYGVGTSTDTQY
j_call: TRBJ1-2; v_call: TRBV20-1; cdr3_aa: SAEEPTNYGYT
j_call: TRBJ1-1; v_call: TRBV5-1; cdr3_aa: ASSMTGANTEAF
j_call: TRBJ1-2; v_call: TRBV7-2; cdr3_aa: ASSLDQGAYGYT
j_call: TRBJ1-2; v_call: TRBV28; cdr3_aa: ASSEIADYGYT
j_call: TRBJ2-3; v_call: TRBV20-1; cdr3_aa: SARDLEAPWDTQY
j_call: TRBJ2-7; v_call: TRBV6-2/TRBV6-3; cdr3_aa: ASSKPRAGAGEQY